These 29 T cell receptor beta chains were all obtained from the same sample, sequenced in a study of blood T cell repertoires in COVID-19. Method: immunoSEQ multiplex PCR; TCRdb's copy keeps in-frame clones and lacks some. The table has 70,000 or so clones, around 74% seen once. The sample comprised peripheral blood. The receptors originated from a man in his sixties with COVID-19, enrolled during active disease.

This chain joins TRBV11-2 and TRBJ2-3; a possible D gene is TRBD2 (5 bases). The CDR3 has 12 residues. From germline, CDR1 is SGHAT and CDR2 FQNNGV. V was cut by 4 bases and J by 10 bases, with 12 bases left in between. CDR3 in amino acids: CASSSRGPPQYF. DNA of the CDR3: TGTGCCAGCAGCTCCCGGGGTCCCCCGCAGTATTTT.

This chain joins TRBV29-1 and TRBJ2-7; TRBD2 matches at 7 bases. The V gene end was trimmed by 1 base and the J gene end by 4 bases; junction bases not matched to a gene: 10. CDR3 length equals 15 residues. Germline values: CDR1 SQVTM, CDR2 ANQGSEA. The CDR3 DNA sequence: TGCAGCGTTGAAGGAGGGGCGGGAGTGGAGTACGAGCAGTACTTC. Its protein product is CSVEGGAGVEYEQYF.

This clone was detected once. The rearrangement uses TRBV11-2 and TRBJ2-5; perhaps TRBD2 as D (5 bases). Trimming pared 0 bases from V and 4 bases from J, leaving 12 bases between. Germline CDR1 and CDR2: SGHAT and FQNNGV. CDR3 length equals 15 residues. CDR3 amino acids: CASSLDGYGGETQYF. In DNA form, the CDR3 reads TGTGCCAGCAGCTTAGATGGGTACGGAGGAGAGACCCAGTACTTC.

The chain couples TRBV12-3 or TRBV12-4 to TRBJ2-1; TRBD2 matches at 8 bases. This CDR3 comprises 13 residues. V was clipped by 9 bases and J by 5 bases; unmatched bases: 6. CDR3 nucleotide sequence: TGTGCCAGTAGGGTAGCGGGACACAATGAGCAGTTCTTC. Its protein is CASRVAGHNEQFF.

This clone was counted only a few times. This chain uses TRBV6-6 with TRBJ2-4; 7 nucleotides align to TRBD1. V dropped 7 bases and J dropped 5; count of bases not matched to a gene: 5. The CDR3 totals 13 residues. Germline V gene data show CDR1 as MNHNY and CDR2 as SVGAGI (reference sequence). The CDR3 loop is CASTWDRQNIQYF. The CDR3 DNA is TGTGCCAGCACCTGGGACAGACAAAACATTCAGTACTTC.

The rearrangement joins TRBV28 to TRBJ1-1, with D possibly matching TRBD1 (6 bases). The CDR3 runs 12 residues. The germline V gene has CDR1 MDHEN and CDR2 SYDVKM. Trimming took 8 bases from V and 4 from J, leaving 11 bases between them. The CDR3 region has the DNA TGTGCCAGCCTTAACAGGGTCACTGAAGCTTTCTTT. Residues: CASLNRVTEAFF.

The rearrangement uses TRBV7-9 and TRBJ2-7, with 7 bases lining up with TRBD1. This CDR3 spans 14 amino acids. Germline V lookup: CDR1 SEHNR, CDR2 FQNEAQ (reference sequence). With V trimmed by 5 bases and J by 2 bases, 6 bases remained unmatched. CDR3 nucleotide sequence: TGTGCCAGCAGCCAACGGGACAGACCCTACGAGCAGTACTTC. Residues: CASSQRDRPYEQYF.

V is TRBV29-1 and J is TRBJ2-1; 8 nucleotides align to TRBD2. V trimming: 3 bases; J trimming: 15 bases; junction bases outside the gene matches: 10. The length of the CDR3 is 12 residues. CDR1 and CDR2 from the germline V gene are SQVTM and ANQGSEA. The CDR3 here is CSVEDSGGPVFF. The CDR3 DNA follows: TGCAGCGTTGAGGACTCGGGGGGGCCGGTGTTCTTC.

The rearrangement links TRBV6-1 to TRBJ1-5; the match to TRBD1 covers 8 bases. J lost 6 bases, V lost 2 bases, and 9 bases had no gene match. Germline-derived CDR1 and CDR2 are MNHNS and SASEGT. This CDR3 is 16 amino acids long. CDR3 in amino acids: CASSEWGGQGGQPQHF. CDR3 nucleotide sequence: TGTGCCAGCAGTGAATGGGGTGGACAGGGCGGTCAGCCCCAGCATTTT.

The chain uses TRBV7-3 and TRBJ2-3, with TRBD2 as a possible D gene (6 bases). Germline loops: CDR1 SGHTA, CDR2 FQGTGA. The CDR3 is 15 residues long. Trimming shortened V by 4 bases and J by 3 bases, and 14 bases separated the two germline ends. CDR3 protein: CASSSGGLGTDTQYF. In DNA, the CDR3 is TGTGCCAGCAGCTCCGGGGGACTTGGGACAGATACGCAGTATTTT.

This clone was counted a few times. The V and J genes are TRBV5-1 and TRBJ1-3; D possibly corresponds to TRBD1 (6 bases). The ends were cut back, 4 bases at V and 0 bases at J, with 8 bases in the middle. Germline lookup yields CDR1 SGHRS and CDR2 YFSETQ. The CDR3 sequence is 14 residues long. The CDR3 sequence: CASSQDSSGNTIYF. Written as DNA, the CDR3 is TGCGCCAGCAGCCAGGACAGCTCTGGAAACACCATATATTTT. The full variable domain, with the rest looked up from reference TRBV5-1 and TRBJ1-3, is KAGVTQTPRYLIKTRGQQVTLSCSPISGHRSVSWYQQTPGQGLQFLFEYFSETQRNKGNFPGRFSGRQFSNSRSEMNVSTLELGDSALYLCASSQDSSGNTIYFGEGSWLTVV.

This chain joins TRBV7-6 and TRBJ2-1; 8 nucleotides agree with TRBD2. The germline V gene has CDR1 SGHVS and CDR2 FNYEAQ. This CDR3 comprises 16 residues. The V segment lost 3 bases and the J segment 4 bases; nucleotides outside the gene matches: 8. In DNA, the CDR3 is TGTGCCAGCAGCTTCCCCGGGAGGGACTTATACAATGAGCAGTTCTTC. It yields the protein CASSFPGRDLYNEQFF.

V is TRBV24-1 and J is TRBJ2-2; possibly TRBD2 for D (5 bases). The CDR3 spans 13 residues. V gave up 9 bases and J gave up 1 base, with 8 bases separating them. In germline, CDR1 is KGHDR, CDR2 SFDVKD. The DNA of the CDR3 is TGTGCCACCGCACTAGGGAACACCGGGGAGCTGTTTTTT. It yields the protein CATALGNTGELFF.

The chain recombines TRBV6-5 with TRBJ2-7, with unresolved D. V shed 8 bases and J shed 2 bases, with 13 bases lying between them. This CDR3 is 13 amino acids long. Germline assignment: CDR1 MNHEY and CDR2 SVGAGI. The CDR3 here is CASDPGQTYEQYF. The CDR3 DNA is TGTGCCAGCGACCCGGGTCAAACCTACGAGCAGTACTTC.

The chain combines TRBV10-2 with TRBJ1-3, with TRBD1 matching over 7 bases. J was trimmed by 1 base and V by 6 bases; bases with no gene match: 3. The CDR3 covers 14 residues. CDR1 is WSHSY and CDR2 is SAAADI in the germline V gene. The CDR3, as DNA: TGCGCCAGCAGCCAGGACAGGTCTGGAAACACCATATATTTT. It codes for CASSQDRSGNTIYF.

Here the CDR3 DNA reads TGCAGCGTTGCCCCAGGCCCCTACGAGCAGTACTTC. This codes for CSVAPGPYEQYF. The chain employs TRBV29-1 and TRBJ2-7; D gene uncertain. Looked up from germline, CDR1 is SQVTM and CDR2 is ANQGSEA. This CDR3 is 12 amino acids long. Trimming pared 4 bases from V and 2 bases from J, leaving 9 bases between.

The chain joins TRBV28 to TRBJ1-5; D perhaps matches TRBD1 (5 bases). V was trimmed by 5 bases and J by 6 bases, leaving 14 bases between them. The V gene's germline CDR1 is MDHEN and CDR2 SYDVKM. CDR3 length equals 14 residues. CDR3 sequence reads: CASSLTSGIQPQHF. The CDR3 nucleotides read TGTGCCAGCAGTCTTACGTCAGGGATTCAGCCCCAGCATTTT.

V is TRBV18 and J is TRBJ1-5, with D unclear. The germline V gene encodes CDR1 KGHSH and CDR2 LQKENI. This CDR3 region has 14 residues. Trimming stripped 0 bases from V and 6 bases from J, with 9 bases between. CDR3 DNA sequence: TGTGCCAGCTCACCACCGGCAGACACTCAGCCCCAGCATTTT. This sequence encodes CASSPPADTQPQHF.

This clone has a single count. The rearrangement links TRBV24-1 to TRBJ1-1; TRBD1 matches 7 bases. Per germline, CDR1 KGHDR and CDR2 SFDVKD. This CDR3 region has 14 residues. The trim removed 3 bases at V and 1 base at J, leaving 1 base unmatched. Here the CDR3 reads CATSDGTENTEAFF. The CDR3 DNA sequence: TGTGCCACCAGTGATGGGACAGAGAACACTGAAGCTTTCTTT.

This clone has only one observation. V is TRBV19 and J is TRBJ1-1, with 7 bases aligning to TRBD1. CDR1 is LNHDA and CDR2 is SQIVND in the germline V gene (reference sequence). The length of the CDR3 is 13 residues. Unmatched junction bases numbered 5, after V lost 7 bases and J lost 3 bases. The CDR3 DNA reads TGTGCCAGTACCCAAGACAGGGACACTGAAGCTTTCTTT. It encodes CASTQDRDTEAFF.

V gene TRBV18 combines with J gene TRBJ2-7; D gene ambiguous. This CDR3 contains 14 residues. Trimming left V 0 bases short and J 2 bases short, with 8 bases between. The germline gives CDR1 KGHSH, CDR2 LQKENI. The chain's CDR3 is CASSPPNRAYEQYF. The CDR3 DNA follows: TGTGCCAGCTCACCACCAAACAGAGCCTACGAGCAGTACTTC. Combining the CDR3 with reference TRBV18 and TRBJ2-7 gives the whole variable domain NAGVMQNPRHLVRRRGQEARLRCSPMKGHSHVYWYRQLPEEGLKFMVYLQKENIIDESGMPKERFSAEFPKEGPSILRIQQVVRGDSAAYFCASSPPNRAYEQYFGPGTRLTVT.

CDR3: CASSVGTGGQPQHF. CDR3 nucleotide sequence: TGTGCCAGCAGCGTCGGGACAGGGGGTCAGCCCCAGCATTTT. The V call is TRBV9, the J call TRBJ1-5, with TRBD1 matching over 11 bases. Trimming took 2 bases from V and 6 from J; bases not matched to a gene: 1. This CDR3 is built from 14 residues. The V gene's germline CDR1 is SGDLS and CDR2 YYNGEE.

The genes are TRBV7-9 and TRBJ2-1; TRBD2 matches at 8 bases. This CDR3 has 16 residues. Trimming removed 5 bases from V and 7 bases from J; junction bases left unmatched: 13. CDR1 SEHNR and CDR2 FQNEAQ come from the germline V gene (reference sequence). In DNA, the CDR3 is TGTGCCAGCAGCCCCGAGAGCGGACTAGCCGGTAATGAGCAGTTCTTC. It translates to CASSPESGLAGNEQFF.

The CDR3, as DNA: TGTGCTAGTGGCCCTCTACTAGCGGGACACAATGAGCAGTTCTTC. Amino acids: CASGPLLAGHNEQFF. This chain uses TRBV12-5 with TRBJ2-1; 10 nucleotides align to TRBD2. CDR3 length equals 15 residues. The ends lost 6 bases at V and 5 bases at J; junction bases unmatched: 7. CDR1 is LGHNT and CDR2 is FRNRAP in the germline V gene.

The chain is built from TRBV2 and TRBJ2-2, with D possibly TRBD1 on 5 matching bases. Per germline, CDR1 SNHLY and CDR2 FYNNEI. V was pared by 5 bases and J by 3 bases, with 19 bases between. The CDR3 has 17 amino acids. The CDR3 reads CASSRGFETAYTGELFF. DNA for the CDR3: TGTGCCAGCAGTCGAGGTTTTGAGACAGCCTACACCGGGGAGCTGTTTTTT.

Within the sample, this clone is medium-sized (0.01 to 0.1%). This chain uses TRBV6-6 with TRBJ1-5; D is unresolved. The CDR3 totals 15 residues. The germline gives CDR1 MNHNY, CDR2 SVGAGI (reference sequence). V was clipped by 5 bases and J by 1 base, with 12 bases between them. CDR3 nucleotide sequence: TGTGCCAGCAGTGGCCGGGAGATAAGCAATCAGCCCCAGCATTTT. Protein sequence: CASSGREISNQPQHF.

CDR3 sequence (DNA): TGTGCCAGCAGCCAAGCGTTTTCTCGAGGCCCCGGAAACACCATATATTTT. Translating it yields CASSQAFSRGPGNTIYF. This chain joins TRBV3-1 (or the pseudogene TRBV3-2) and TRBJ1-3; D gene unclear. Trimming stripped 1 base from V and 4 bases from J, with 17 bases between. CDR3 length: 17 amino acids. Germline-derived CDR1 and CDR2 are LGHDT and YNNKEL (reference sequence).

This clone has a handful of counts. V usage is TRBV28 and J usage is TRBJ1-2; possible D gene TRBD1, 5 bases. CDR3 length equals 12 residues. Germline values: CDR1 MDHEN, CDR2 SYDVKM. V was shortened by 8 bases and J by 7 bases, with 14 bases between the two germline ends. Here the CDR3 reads CASSRGGFGYTF. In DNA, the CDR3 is TGTGCCAGCTCTAGGGGAGGGTTTGGCTACACCTTC.

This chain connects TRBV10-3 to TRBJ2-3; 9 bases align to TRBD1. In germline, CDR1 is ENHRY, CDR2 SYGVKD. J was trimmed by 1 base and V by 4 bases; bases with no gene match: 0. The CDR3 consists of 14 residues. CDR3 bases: TGTGCCATCAGTGGGACAGGGGGCACAGATACGCAGTATTTT. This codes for CAISGTGGTDTQYF.